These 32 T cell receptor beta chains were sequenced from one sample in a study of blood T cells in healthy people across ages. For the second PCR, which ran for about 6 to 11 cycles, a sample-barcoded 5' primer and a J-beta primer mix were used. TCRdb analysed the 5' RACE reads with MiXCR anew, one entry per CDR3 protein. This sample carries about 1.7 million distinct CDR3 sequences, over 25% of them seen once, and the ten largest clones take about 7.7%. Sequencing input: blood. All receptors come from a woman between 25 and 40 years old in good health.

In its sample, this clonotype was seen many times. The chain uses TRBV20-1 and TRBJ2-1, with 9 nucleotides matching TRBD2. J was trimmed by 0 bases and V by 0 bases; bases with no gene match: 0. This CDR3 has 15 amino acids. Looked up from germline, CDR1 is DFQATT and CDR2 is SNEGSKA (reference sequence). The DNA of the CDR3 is TGCAGTGCTAGAGAGCGGGGGGGCTCCTACAATGAGCAGTTCTTC. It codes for CSARERGGSYNEQFF.

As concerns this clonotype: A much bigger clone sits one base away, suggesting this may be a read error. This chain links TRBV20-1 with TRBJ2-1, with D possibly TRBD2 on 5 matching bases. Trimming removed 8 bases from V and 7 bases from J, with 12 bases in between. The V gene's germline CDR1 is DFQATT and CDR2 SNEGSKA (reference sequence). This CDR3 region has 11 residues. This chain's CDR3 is CSTIPGNEQFF. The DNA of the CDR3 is TGCAGTACTATACCGGGGAATGAGCAGTTCTTC.

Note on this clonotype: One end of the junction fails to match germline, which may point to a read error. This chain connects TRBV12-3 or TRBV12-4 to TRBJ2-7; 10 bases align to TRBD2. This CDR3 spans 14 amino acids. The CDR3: CASSTSGISYGQYF. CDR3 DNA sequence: TGTGCCAGCAGTACTAGCGGGATTTCCTACGGGCAGTACTTC.

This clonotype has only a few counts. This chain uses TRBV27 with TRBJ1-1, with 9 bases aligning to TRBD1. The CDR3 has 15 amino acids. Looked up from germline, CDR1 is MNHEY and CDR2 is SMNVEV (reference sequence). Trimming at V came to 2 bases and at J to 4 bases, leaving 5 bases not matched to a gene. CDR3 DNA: TGTGCCAGCAGTTTAATCCGGGACAGGGCCACTGAAGCTTTCTTT. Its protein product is CASSLIRDRATEAFF.

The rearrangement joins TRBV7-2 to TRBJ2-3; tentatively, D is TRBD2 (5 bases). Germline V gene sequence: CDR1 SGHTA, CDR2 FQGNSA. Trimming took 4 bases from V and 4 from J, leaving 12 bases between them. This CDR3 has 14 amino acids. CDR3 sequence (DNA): TGTGCCAGCAGCTCCCTGGGAGCGGCAGATACGCAGTATTTT. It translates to CASSSLGAADTQYF.

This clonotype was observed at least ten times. CDR3 residues: CSAPTLIAGGDSEQFF. CDR3 coding DNA: TGCAGTGCGCCGACCCTGATAGCGGGAGGGGATAGTGAGCAGTTCTTC. The rearrangement links TRBV20-1 to TRBJ2-1; 11 bases match TRBD2. Germline V CDR1 and CDR2: DFQATT, SNEGSKA (reference sequence). CDR3 size: 16 residues. With V trimmed by 6 bases and J by 9 bases, 16 bases remained unmatched.

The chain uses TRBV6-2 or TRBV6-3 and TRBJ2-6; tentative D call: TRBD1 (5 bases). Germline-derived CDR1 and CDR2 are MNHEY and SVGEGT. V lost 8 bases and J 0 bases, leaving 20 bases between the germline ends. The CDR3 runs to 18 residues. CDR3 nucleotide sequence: TGTGCCAGCCTCTTCAGGTCCGGACACTTCTCTGGGGCCAACGTCCTGACTTTC. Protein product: CASLFRSGHFSGANVLTF.

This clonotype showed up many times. In nucleotides, the CDR3 is TGTGCCATCTGGACAGGGGGCAAAGAGCAGTACTTC. Its translation is CAIWTGGKEQYF. The chain uses TRBV10-3 and TRBJ2-5; 11 nucleotides line up with TRBD1. Germline V CDR1 and CDR2: ENHRY, SYGVKD. There are 12 residues in the CDR3. The V and J ends lost 8 bases and 11 bases, in that order; junction bases with no gene match: 7.

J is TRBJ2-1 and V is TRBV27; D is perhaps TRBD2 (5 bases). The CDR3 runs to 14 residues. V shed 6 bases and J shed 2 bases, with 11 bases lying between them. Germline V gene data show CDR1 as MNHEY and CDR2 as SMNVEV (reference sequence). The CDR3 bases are TGTGCCAGCAGGCGACCCGGGACCTACAATGAGCAGTTCTTC. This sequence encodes CASRRPGTYNEQFF.

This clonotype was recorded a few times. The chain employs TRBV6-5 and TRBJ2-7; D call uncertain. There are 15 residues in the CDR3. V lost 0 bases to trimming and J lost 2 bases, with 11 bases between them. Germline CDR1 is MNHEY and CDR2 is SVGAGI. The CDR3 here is CASSYSPDGTYEQYF. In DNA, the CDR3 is TGTGCCAGCAGTTACTCCCCGGACGGCACCTACGAGCAGTACTTC.

CDR3 sequence (DNA): TGTGCCAGCAGTTCCGGCGGGAGGGCCAGGTATGAGCAGTTCTTC. As protein: CASSSGGRARYEQFF. The chain has TRBV12-3 or TRBV12-4 and TRBJ2-1; 9 bases match TRBD2. V lost 4 bases, J lost 8 bases, and 9 bases stayed unmatched. CDR3 size: 15 residues.

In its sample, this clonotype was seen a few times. CDR3 amino acids: CASSPRTAMNTEAFF. In DNA, the CDR3 is TGTGCCAGCAGCCCGCGGACGGCCATGAACACTGAAGCTTTCTTT. The chain recombines TRBV7-9 with TRBJ1-1; D ambiguous. Germline V lookup: CDR1 SEHNR, CDR2 FQNEAQ (reference sequence). Trimming shortened V by 5 bases and J by 0 bases, and 13 bases separated the two germline ends. The CDR3 has 15 amino acids.

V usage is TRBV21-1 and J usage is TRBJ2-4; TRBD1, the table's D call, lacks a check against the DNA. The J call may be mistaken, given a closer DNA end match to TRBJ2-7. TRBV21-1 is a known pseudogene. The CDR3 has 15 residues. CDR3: CASSKPQGQSYEQYF. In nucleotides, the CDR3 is TGTGCCAGCAGCAAGCCCCAGGGACAGAGCTACGAGCAGTACTTC.

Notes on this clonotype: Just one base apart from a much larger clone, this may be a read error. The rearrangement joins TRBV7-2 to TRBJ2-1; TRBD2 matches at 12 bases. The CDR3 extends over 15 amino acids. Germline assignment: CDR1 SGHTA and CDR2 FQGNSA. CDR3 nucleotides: TGTGCCAACAGCCAATCTAGCGGGGGGGTAAATGAGCAGTTCTTC. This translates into CANSQSSGGVNEQFF.

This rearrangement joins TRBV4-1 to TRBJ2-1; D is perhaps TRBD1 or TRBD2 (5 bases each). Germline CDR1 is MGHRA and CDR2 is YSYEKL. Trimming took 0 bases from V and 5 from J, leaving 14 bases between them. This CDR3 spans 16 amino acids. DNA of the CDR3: TGCGCCAGCAGCCAAGAGAGGGGCGAGCGGAACAATGAGCAGTTCTTC. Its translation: CASSQERGERNNEQFF.

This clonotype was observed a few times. The chain's CDR3 is CASSEWGRRGQETQYF. The CDR3 DNA reads as TGTGCCAGCAGTGAATGGGGGCGGAGGGGACAAGAGACCCAGTACTTC. The chain is built from TRBV2 and TRBJ2-5, with D possibly called TRBD1 or TRBD2 (6 bases each). The CDR3 runs 16 residues. Trimming shortened V by 2 bases and J by 2 bases, and 15 bases separated the two germline ends. The germline gives CDR1 SNHLY, CDR2 FYNNEI.

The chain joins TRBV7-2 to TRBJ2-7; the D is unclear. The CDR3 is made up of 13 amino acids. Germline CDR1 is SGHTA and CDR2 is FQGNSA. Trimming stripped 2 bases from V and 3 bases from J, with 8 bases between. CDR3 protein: CASSLNFFYEQYF. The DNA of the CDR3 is TGTGCCAGCAGCTTAAATTTCTTCTACGAGCAGTACTTC.

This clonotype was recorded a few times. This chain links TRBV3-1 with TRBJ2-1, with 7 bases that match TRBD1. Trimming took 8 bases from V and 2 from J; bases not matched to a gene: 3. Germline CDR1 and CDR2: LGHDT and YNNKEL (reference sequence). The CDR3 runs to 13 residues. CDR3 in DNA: TGTGCCAGCGGCGACAGGGCCTACAATGAGCAGTTCTTC. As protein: CASGDRAYNEQFF.

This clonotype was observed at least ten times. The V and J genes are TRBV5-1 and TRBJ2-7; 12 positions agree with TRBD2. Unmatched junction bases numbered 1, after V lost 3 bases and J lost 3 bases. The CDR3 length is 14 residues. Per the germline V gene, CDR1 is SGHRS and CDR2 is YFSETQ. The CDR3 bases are TGCGCCAGCAGCTCTAGCGGGGGGGTCTACGAGCAGTACTTC. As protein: CASSSSGGVYEQYF.

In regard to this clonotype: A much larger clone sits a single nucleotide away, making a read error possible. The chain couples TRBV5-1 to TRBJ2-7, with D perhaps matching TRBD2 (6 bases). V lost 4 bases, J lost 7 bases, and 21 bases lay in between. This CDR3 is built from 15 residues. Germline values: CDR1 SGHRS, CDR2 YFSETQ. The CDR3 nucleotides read TGCGCCAGCAGCGGGGGGACGGGGTTCGACAATGAGCAGTACTTC. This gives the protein CASSGGTGFDNEQYF.

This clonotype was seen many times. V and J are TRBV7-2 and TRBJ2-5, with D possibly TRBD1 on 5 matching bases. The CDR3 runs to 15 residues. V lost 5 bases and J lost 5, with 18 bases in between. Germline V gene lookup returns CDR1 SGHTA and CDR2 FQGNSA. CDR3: CASSRVPTAIETQYF. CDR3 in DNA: TGTGCCAGCAGCCGAGTCCCGACAGCAATTGAGACCCAGTACTTC.

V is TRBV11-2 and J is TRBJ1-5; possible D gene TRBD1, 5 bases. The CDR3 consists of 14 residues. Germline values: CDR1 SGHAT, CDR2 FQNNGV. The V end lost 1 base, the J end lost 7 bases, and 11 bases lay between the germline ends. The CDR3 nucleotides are TGTGCCAGCAGCTTAGGGTCAGGGTCCCAGCCCCAGCATTTT. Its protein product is CASSLGSGSQPQHF. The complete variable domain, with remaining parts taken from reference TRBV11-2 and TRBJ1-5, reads EAGVAQSPRYKIIEKRQSVAFWCNPISGHATLYWYQQILGQGPKLLIQFQNNGVVDDSQLPKDRFSAERLKGVDSTLKIQPAKLEDSAVYLCASSLGSGSQPQHFGDGTRLSIL.

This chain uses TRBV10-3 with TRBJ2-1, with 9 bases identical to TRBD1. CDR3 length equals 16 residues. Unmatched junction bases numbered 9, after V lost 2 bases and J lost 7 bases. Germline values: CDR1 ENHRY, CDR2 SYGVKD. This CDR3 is CAISEAQGAEVNEQFF. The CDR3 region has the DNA TGTGCCATCAGTGAGGCACAGGGGGCAGAGGTGAATGAGCAGTTCTTC.

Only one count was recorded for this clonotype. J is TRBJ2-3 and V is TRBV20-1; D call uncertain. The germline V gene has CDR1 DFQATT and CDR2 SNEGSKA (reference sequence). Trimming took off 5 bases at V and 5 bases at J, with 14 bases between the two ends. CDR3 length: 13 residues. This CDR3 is CSAARTWRDTQYF. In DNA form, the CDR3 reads TGCAGTGCTGCCCGGACGTGGAGAGATACGCAGTATTTT.

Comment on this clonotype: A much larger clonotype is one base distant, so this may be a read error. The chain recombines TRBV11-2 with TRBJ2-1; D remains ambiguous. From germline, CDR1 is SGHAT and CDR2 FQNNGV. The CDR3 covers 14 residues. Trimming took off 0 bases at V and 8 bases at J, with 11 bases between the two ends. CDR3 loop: CASSLDWRAHEQFF. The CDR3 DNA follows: TGTGCCAGCAGCTTAGATTGGAGAGCGCATGAGCAGTTCTTC. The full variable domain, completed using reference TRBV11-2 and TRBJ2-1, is EAGVAQSPRYKIIEKRQSVAFWCNPISGHATLYWYQQILGQGPKLLIQFQNNGVVDDSQLPKDRFSAERLKGVDSTLKIQPAKLEDSAVYLCASSLDWRAHEQFFGPGTRLTVL.

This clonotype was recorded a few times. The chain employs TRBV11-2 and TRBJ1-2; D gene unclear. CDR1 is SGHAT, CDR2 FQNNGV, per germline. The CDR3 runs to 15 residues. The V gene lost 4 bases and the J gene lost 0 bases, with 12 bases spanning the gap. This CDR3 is CASSSRPESNYGYTF. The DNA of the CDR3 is TGTGCCAGCAGCTCCCGGCCCGAATCTAACTATGGCTACACCTTC.

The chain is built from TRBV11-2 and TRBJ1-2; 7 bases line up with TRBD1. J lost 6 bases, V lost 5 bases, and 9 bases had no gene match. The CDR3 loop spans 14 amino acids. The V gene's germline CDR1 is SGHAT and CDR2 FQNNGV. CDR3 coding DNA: TGTGCCAGCAGCCCCATGGGACAGTCTGATGGCTACACCTTC. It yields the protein CASSPMGQSDGYTF.

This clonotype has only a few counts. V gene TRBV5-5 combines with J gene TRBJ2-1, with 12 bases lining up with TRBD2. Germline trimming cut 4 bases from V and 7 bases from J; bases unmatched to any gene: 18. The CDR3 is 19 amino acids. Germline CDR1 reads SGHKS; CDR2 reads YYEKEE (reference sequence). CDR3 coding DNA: TGTGCCAGCAGCCCCAACCTTTTTCCGGGACTAGCGGGTGAGAATGAGCAGTTCTTC. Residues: CASSPNLFPGLAGENEQFF.

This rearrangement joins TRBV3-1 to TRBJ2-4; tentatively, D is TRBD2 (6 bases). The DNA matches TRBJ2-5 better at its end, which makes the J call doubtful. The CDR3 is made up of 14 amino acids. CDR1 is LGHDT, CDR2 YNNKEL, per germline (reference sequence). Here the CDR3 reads CASSSRRGRETQYF. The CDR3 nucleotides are TGTGCCAGCAGCTCCAGGAGGGGACGAGAGACCCAGTACTTC.

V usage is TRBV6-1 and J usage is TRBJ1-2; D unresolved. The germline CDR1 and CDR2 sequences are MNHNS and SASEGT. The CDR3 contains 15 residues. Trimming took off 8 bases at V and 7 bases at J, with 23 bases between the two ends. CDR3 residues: CASHCQSEVAGGYTF. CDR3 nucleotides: TGTGCCAGCCACTGCCAGTCGGAGGTCGCGGGTGGCTACACCTTC.

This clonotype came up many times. This CDR3 is CASSLEALAGDTQYF. The CDR3 DNA reads as TGCGCCAGCAGCTTGGAGGCACTAGCGGGAGATACGCAGTATTTT. V is TRBV5-1 and J is TRBJ2-3; 9 bases align to TRBD2. Trimming at V came to 0 bases and at J to 5 bases, leaving 4 bases not matched to a gene. This CDR3 spans 15 amino acids. The germline V gene encodes CDR1 SGHRS and CDR2 YFSETQ.

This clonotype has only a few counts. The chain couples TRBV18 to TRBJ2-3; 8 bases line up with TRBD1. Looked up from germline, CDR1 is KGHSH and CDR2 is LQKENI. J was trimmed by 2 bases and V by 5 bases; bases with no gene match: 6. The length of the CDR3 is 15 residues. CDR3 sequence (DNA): TGTGCCAGCTCAGCGGACAGGGTCCCCACAGATACGCAGTATTTT. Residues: CASSADRVPTDTQYF.